Following are 23 T cell receptor beta chains from one sample sequenced in a study of T cell responses to AZD1222 COVID-19 vaccine. Only in-frame clones appear in the TCRdb table, and some are missing; sequencing was by immunoSEQ multiplex PCR. The sample has fewer than 200,000 clones; just over 85% are singletons. Sequenced here: peripheral blood, sampled 28 days after the second AZD1222 dose. Source of these receptors: an adult who received the AZD1222 COVID-19 vaccine.

The rearrangement uses TRBV5-6 and TRBJ2-3; 7 bases line up with TRBD2. The germline V gene has CDR1 SGHDT and CDR2 YYEEEE. The CDR3 length is 15 residues. The trim removed 0 bases at V and 2 bases at J, leaving 3 bases unmatched. The CDR3 nucleotides read TGTGCCAGCAGCTTGGCGGGGGGTTACACAGATACGCAGTATTTT. It yields the protein CASSLAGGYTDTQYF. The variable domain in full, completed from reference TRBV5-6 and TRBJ2-3, reads DAGVTQSPTHLIKTRGQQVTLRCSPKSGHDTVSWYQQALGQGPQFIFQYYEEEERQRGNFPDRFSGHQFPNYSSELNVNALLLGDSALYLCASSLAGGYTDTQYFGPGTRLTVL.

V is TRBV2 and J is TRBJ1-1; 9 bases fit TRBD1. In germline, CDR1 is SNHLY, CDR2 FYNNEI. This CDR3 has 13 amino acids. V shed 9 bases, J shed 0 bases, and the junction held 2 bases outside the gene matches. CDR3 bases: TGTGCCAGGACAGGGGGGGTGAACACTGAAGCTTTCTTT. Protein: CARTGGVNTEAFF.

The chain combines TRBV3-1 (or the pseudogene TRBV3-2) with TRBJ2-1; TRBD1 matches 7 bases. This CDR3 contains 15 residues. After removal of 10 bases from V and 2 bases from J, the junction contained 11 bases not matched to a gene. Germline V CDR1 and CDR2: LGHDT, YNNKEL (reference sequence). CDR3 bases: TGTGCCATCGCCCCCCCGGGACAGACCTACAATGAGCAGTTCTTC. It specifies CAIAPPGQTYNEQFF.

The CDR3 loop reads CAISPLPAGVRADTQYF. The CDR3 bases are TGTGCCATCAGCCCTCTCCCAGCCGGGGTGAGGGCAGATACGCAGTATTTT. The chain recombines TRBV10-3 with TRBJ2-3, with D tentatively TRBD2 (5 bases). The CDR3 has 17 residues. The germline V and J ends were trimmed by 6 bases and 4 bases, with 23 bases remaining between them. Germline V lookup: CDR1 ENHRY, CDR2 SYGVKD.

V usage is TRBV5-1 and J usage is TRBJ1-1, with D tentatively TRBD1 (6 bases). This CDR3 contains 14 residues. V lost 9 bases, J lost 1 base, and 16 bases lay in between. In germline, CDR1 is SGHRS, CDR2 YFSETQ. CDR3 DNA sequence: TGCGCCAACCGGGGGCAACGATGGAACACTGAAGCTTTCTTT. Protein: CANRGQRWNTEAFF.

The rearrangement joins TRBV24-1 to TRBJ1-1, with TRBD1 matching over 7 bases. Germline CDR1 is KGHDR and CDR2 is SFDVKD. The junction had 1 base not matched to a gene; V was cut back by 7 bases and J by 0 bases. CDR3 length: 13 residues. CDR3 in amino acids: CATRDRLNTEAFF. The CDR3, as DNA: TGTGCCACCAGGGACAGGCTGAACACTGAAGCTTTCTTT.

This sequence joins TRBV20-1 and TRBJ2-1; 11 positions agree with TRBD2. The CDR3 is made up of 18 amino acids. Germline V gene lookup returns CDR1 DFQATT and CDR2 SNEGSKA (reference sequence). V lost 3 bases and J lost 0; bases outside the gene matches: 10. The CDR3 is CSASNLAGGLSSYNEQFF. Written as DNA, the CDR3 is TGCAGTGCTAGTAACCTAGCGGGGGGCCTTAGCTCCTACAATGAGCAGTTCTTC.

The chain links TRBV2 to TRBJ2-7; TRBD1 is a possible D gene (5 bases). The CDR3 is 14 amino acids. V was shortened by 4 bases and J by 2 bases, with 12 bases between the two germline ends. The germline V gene has CDR1 SNHLY and CDR2 FYNNEI. The CDR3 sequence is CASSVVQGTYEQYF. For the CDR3, the DNA is TGTGCCAGCAGTGTGGTTCAGGGTACCTACGAGCAGTACTTC.

This chain links TRBV7-2 with TRBJ1-3, with D perhaps matching TRBD1 (5 bases). The germline V gene encodes CDR1 SGHTA and CDR2 FQGNSA. The CDR3 has 15 amino acids. V dropped 3 bases and J dropped 2 bases, with 11 bases sitting between them. The DNA of the CDR3 is TGTGCCAGCAGCTTTGCAGGGTGGACTGGAAACACCATATATTTT. It is translated as CASSFAGWTGNTIYF.

Concerning this clone: Other DNA sequences in this specimen translate into the identical CDR3. The rearrangement joins TRBV30 to TRBJ1-1, with D possibly TRBD1 on 6 matching bases. With 1 base removed from V and 2 bases from J, the gap between germline ends came to 8 bases. Germline loops: CDR1 GTSNPN, CDR2 SVGIG (reference sequence). The CDR3 spans 13 residues. CDR3 coding DNA: TGTGCCTGGAGTGGGGGGGGCAACACTGAAGCTTTCTTT. Translation gives CAWSGGGNTEAFF. The entire variable domain, with the rest obtained from reference TRBV30 and TRBJ1-1, is as follows: SQTIHQWPATLVQPVGSPLSLECTVEGTSNPNLYWYRQAAGRGLQLLFYSVGIGQISSEVPQNLSASRPQDRQFILSSKKLLLSDSGFYLCAWSGGGNTEAFFGQGTRLTVV.

This rearrangement joins TRBV18 to TRBJ2-3; no clear D gene. Germline loops: CDR1 KGHSH, CDR2 LQKENI. This CDR3 spans 15 amino acids. Trimming cost V 0 bases and J 5 bases, with 12 bases left between them. In nucleotides, the CDR3 is TGTGCCAGCTCACCACCTGGGGTTAAGAGAGATACGCAGTATTTT. Translating gives CASSPPGVKRDTQYF. Using reference TRBV18 and TRBJ2-3 for the parts outside the CDR3, the full variable domain is NAGVMQNPRHLVRRRGQEARLRCSPMKGHSHVYWYRQLPEEGLKFMVYLQKENIIDESGMPKERFSAEFPKEGPSILRIQQVVRGDSAAYFCASSPPGVKRDTQYFGPGTRLTVL.

V gene TRBV3-1 (or the pseudogene TRBV3-2) combines with J gene TRBJ2-1, with TRBD2 identical over 10 bases. Looked up from germline, CDR1 is LGHDT and CDR2 is YNNKEL (reference sequence). V gave up 4 bases and J gave up 4 bases; unmatched junction bases: 10. There are 17 residues in the CDR3. CDR3 bases: TGTGCCAGCAGCCGATTAAGGGGGACTAGCGAATACAATGAGCAGTTCTTC. Amino acid sequence: CASSRLRGTSEYNEQFF.

The genes are TRBV6-5 and TRBJ1-2, with TRBD1 identical over 7 bases. Trimming cost V 8 bases and J 5 bases; bases outside gene matches: 11. The CDR3 spans 14 residues. Germline V gives CDR1 MNHEY, CDR2 SVGAGI. The CDR3: CASATDREAYGYTF. The CDR3, as DNA: TGTGCCAGCGCAACCGACAGGGAAGCATATGGCTACACCTTC.

The chain recombines TRBV27 with TRBJ2-3; D is possibly TRBD1 or TRBD2 (5 bases each). The CDR3 is made up of 13 amino acids. V was clipped by 1 base and J by 3 bases, with 5 bases between them. CDR1 is MNHEY, CDR2 SMNVEV, per germline (reference sequence). CDR3 sequence: CASSLWGTDTQYF. The CDR3, as DNA: TGTGCCAGCAGTTTATGGGGGACAGATACGCAGTATTTT.

V is TRBV13 and J is TRBJ1-2; D call uncertain. The germline gives CDR1 PRHDT, CDR2 FYEKMQ (reference sequence). CDR3 size: 14 residues. V was clipped by 4 bases and J by 10 bases, with 19 bases between them. This CDR3 is CASSYTEPSIAYTF. DNA of the CDR3: TGTGCCAGCAGCTATACAGAGCCCTCAATCGCCTACACCTTC. Based on the CDR3 plus reference TRBV13 and TRBJ1-2, the full variable domain is AAGVIQSPRHLIKEKRETATLKCYPIPRHDTVYWYQQGPGQDPQFLISFYEKMQSDKGSIPDRFSAQQFSDYHSELNMSSLELGDSALYFCASSYTEPSIAYTFGSGTRLTVV.

This clone has more than one count but fewer than ten. The rearrangement uses TRBV5-1 and TRBJ2-3; 12 nucleotides align to TRBD2. CDR1 SGHRS and CDR2 YFSETQ come from the germline V gene. The CDR3 runs to 19 residues. Germline trimming cut 3 bases from V and 0 bases from J; bases unmatched to any gene: 11. The DNA of the CDR3 is TGCGCCAGCAGCTCTGGTCTAGCGGGGGGGTCCGGTAGCACAGATACGCAGTATTTT. This translates into CASSSGLAGGSGSTDTQYF.

The chain links TRBV18 to TRBJ2-7; D is perhaps TRBD1 (5 bases). The V end was cut by 6 bases, the J end by 1 base, with 13 bases between. Germline loops: CDR1 KGHSH, CDR2 LQKENI. The CDR3 is 14 amino acids. CDR3 in DNA: TGTGCCAGCTCCACCGATCAGGGATCCTACGAGCAGTACTTC. This encodes CASSTDQGSYEQYF.

J is TRBJ1-5 and V is TRBV4-3, with TRBD1 as a possible D gene (5 bases). Trimming removed 3 bases at V and 1 base at J, with 7 bases between. Per the germline V gene, CDR1 is LGHNA and CDR2 is YSLEER. This CDR3 has 14 amino acids. This chain's CDR3 is CASSQGTSNQPQHF. CDR3 DNA: TGCGCCAGCAGCCAGGGGACCAGCAATCAGCCCCAGCATTTT.

This chain uses TRBV6-5 with TRBJ2-3, with D tentatively TRBD1 or TRBD2 (5 bases each). The germline CDR1 and CDR2 sequences are MNHEY and SVGAGI. The CDR3 has 14 amino acids. Trimming pared 6 bases from V and 10 bases from J, leaving 20 bases between. The CDR3 reads CASSLGETYSPQYF. As DNA, the CDR3 is TGTGCCAGCAGCCTGGGGGAAACCTATTCGCCGCAGTATTTT.

The gene calls are TRBV3-1 (or the pseudogene TRBV3-2) and TRBJ2-2; D call uncertain. CDR1 and CDR2 (germline): LGHDT, YNNKEL (reference sequence). The CDR3 is 15 residues long. Trimming shortened V by 4 bases and J by 5 bases, and 14 bases separated the two germline ends. This CDR3 is CASSPLGRRTGELFF. For the CDR3, the DNA is TGTGCCAGCAGCCCTCTCGGACGGAGAACCGGGGAGCTGTTTTTT.

The V gene is TRBV5-1, the J gene TRBJ1-2; D remains unclear. Looked up from germline, CDR1 is SGHRS and CDR2 is YFSETQ. There are 13 residues in the CDR3. V was shortened by 1 base and J by 2 bases, with 6 bases between the two germline ends. CDR3: CASSLNGNYGYTF. Written as DNA, the CDR3 is TGCGCCAGCAGCTTGAACGGAAACTATGGCTACACCTTC. Complete variable domain (other parts from reference TRBV5-1 and TRBJ1-2): KAGVTQTPRYLIKTRGQQVTLSCSPISGHRSVSWYQQTPGQGLQFLFEYFSETQRNKGNFPGRFSGRQFSNSRSEMNVSTLELGDSALYLCASSLNGNYGYTFGSGTRLTVV.

The rearrangement joins TRBV3-1 (or the pseudogene TRBV3-2) to TRBJ2-3, with D tentatively TRBD2 (5 bases). Germline CDR1 is LGHDT and CDR2 is YNNKEL (reference sequence). The CDR3 is 14 amino acids. Trimming took 3 bases from V and 1 from J, leaving 8 bases between them. CDR3 nucleotide sequence: TGTGCCAGCAGCCAGAGGGTTGGCACAGATACGCAGTATTTT. Its translation is CASSQRVGTDTQYF.

In nucleotides, the CDR3 is TGTGCCAGCAGCTCGCGGTTGGGACCGACTAATGAAAAACTGTTTTTT. Its protein is CASSSRLGPTNEKLFF. This chain links TRBV9 with TRBJ1-4; TRBD1 might be the D (5 bases). CDR1 is SGDLS, CDR2 YYNGEE, per germline. CDR3 size: 16 residues. V was cut by 4 bases and J by 2 bases, with 15 bases left in between.